The 3 T cell receptor beta chains below come from one sample, sequenced in a study of T-cell reconstitution after alpha-beta-depleted transplantation in children. Unique molecular identifiers were incorporated when the TCRbeta library was constructed. TCRdb analysed the PCR reads with MiXCR anew, one entry per CDR3 protein. The sample has about 540,000 distinct CDR3 sequences, approximately 20% seen once. The sequencing used PBMCs from the stem cell graft donor, collected from the stem cell graft. All receptors come from a human donor who donated a stem cell graft to a child with acute lymphoblastic leukemia.

This clonotype appeared a few times. The CDR3 region is CASSWGSAEAFF. The CDR3 region has the DNA TGTGCCAGCAGTTGGGGGAGCGCTGAAGCTTTCTTT. V and J are TRBV7-9 and TRBJ1-1; TRBD1 is a possible D gene (5 bases). V was clipped by 6 bases and J by 6 bases, with 11 bases between them. The length of the CDR3 is 12 residues. Looked up from germline, CDR1 is SEHNR and CDR2 is FQNEAQ (reference sequence).

V is TRBV7-3 and J is TRBJ2-1; 11 bases are shared with TRBD2. The CDR3 has 17 amino acids. With 5 bases clipped from V and 5 bases from J, the junction kept 11 bases outside the gene matches. Germline loops: CDR1 SGHTA, CDR2 FQGTGA. The DNA of the CDR3 is TGTGCCAGCAGCCTAATGGGGCCTAGCGGGAGGAACAATGAGCAGTTCTTC. It specifies CASSLMGPSGRNNEQFF.

This chain connects TRBV5-1 to TRBJ2-1; 11 bases line up with TRBD2. Germline assignment: CDR1 SGHRS and CDR2 YFSETQ. CDR3 size: 17 residues. Trimming at V came to 3 bases and at J to 7 bases, leaving 12 bases not matched to a gene. CDR3 region: CASSSGLAGPGPNEQFF. The CDR3 DNA is TGCGCCAGCAGCTCCGGACTAGCGGGCCCGGGCCCTAATGAGCAGTTCTTC.